The rows below give T cell receptor beta chains drawn from one sample of a study of blood T cell repertoires in COVID-19. Produced via immunoSEQ multiplex PCR; TCRdb's table is partial and in-frame only. The sample yields 190,000 or so clones, around 85% seen once. Material: peripheral blood. The receptor set was obtained from a man in his fifties or sixties with COVID-19, enrolled during active disease. Both conserved end residues are part of each CDR3. D genes are given only for firm matches. Clone size is stated in some rows and not others, as once, few, many or a class when expanded.

v_gene	d_gene	j_gene	abundance	CDR3aa	CDR3nt
TRBV9	NA	TRBJ1-1	NA	CASSVGPGNTEAFF	TGTGCCAGCAGCGTAGGCCCGGGGAACACTGAAGCTTTCTTT
TRBV9	NA	TRBJ1-5	NA	CASSVDWRNQPQHF	TGTGCCAGCAGCGTAGATTGGAGGAATCAGCCCCAGCATTTT
TRBV29-1	NA	TRBJ2-7	NA	CSVVGMGQDNYEQYF	TGCAGCGTTGTAGGTATGGGGCAGGACAATTACGAGCAGTACTTC
TRBV28	NA	TRBJ1-1	NA	CASSPLAGMYTEAFF	TGTGCCAGCAGTCCGTTGGCTGGCATGTACACTGAAGCTTTCTTT
TRBV7-2	NA	TRBJ1-6	NA	CASSLDTEFNSPLHF	TGTGCCAGCAGCTTAGACACAGAATTTAATTCACCCCTCCACTTT
TRBV5-4	TRBD1	TRBJ2-5	NA	CASSLQGGGETQYF	TGTGCCAGCAGCCTACAGGGGGGCGGCGAGACCCAGTACTTC
TRBV11-2	TRBD1	TRBJ2-5	NA	CASSLSPGGIQETQYF	TGTGCCAGCAGCTTAAGTCCAGGGGGTATTCAAGAGACCCAGTACTTC
TRBV5-4	TRBD1	TRBJ1-1	NA	CASSIGQGTTEAFF	TGTGCCAGCAGCATCGGACAGGGGACCACTGAAGCTTTCTTT
TRBV11-2	NA	TRBJ2-3	NA	CASSRYGFSSTDTQYF	TGTGCCAGCAGCAGATACGGGTTCTCTAGCACAGATACGCAGTATTTT
TRBV3-1/TRBV3-2	NA	TRBJ1-2	NA	CASSPPGATGYTF	TGTGCCAGCAGCCCCCCAGGGGCGACGGGCTACACCTTC
TRBV5-1	TRBD2	TRBJ2-1	NA	CASSLVSGSPNEQFF	TGCGCCAGCAGCTTGGTTAGCGGGAGCCCGAATGAGCAGTTCTTC
TRBV10-1	TRBD1	TRBJ1-1	NA	CASRGQGGTEAFF	TGCGCCAGCAGGGGACAGGGAGGAACTGAAGCTTTCTTT
TRBV5-8	NA	TRBJ1-5	NA	CASSLVGGAGQPQHF	TGTGCCAGCAGCTTGGTAGGGGGGGCAGGACAGCCCCAGCATTTT
TRBV30	NA	TRBJ2-1	NA	CAWSDSGLITDEQFF	TGTGCCTGGAGTGATAGCGGTCTCATTACGGATGAGCAGTTCTTC
TRBV28	NA	TRBJ1-2	NA	CASSVGLSYGYTF	TGTGCCAGCAGTGTTGGCCTGTCCTATGGCTACACCTTC
TRBV2	TRBD1	TRBJ1-5	NA	CASSGRDRGNQPQHF	TGTGCCAGCAGTGGGCGGGACAGGGGCAATCAGCCCCAGCATTTT
TRBV7-9	TRBD1	TRBJ1-1	once	CASSYSSTGSEAFF	TGTGCCAGCAGCTACAGCTCGACAGGGAGTGAAGCTTTCTTT
TRBV12-3/TRBV12-4	NA	TRBJ2-7	NA	CASSVRGTYEQYF	TGTGCCAGCAGCGTAAGGGGTACCTACGAGCAGTACTTC
TRBV18	NA	TRBJ1-5	NA	CASSPPTSGGQPQHF	TGTGCCAGCTCACCTCCGACTTCGGGGGGTCAGCCCCAGCATTTT
TRBV15	NA	TRBJ2-7	NA	CATSSRFRYEQYF	TGTGCCACCAGCAGTAGATTTCGCTACGAGCAGTACTTC
TRBV27	NA	TRBJ2-5	NA	CASSLTYFGETQYF	TGTGCCAGCAGTTTGACGTACTTCGGGGAGACCCAGTACTTC
TRBV6-9	NA	TRBJ1-2	NA	CASSSPTGPYGYTF	TGTGCCAGCAGTTCCCCTACTGGGCCCTATGGCTACACCTTC
TRBV18	NA	TRBJ2-5	NA	CASSPRQETQYF	TGTGCCAGCTCACCCAGGCAAGAGACCCAGTACTTC
TRBV6-2/TRBV6-3	TRBD1	TRBJ1-2	NA	CASSTGTGRGYTF	TGTGCCAGCAGCACCGGGACAGGGCGAGGCTACACCTTC
TRBV9	TRBD1	TRBJ1-4	NA	CASSADRGVEEKLFF	TGTGCCAGCAGCGCTGACAGGGGGGTAGAGGAAAAACTGTTTTTT
TRBV9	TRBD2	TRBJ2-5	NA	CASSFSGRAFGETQYF	TGTGCCAGCAGCTTTAGCGGGAGGGCCTTTGGAGAGACCCAGTACTTC
TRBV6-1	TRBD1	TRBJ2-7	NA	CASSEYRGRSYEQYF	TGTGCCAGCAGTGAGTACAGGGGAAGGTCCTACGAGCAGTACTTC
TRBV25-1	TRBD1	TRBJ1-1	NA	CASSDPDRGVFGAFF	TGTGCCAGCAGTGATCCGGACAGGGGGGTCTTCGGAGCTTTCTTT
TRBV5-1	TRBD1	TRBJ1-1	few	CASSLDTGDNTEAFF	TGCGCCAGCAGCTTGGACACAGGGGATAACACTGAAGCTTTCTTT
TRBV3-1/TRBV3-2	TRBD1	TRBJ1-1	NA	CASSQTGALNTEAFF	TGTGCCAGCAGCCAGACAGGGGCCCTGAACACTGAAGCTTTCTTT
TRBV2	NA	TRBJ2-3	NA	CASSEALGTNTDTQYF	TGTGCCAGCAGTGAAGCCTTAGGGACAAACACAGATACGCAGTATTTT